The rows below give T cell receptor beta chains drawn from one sample of a study of blood T cells in healthy people across ages. TCRdb re-called the 5' RACE reads through MiXCR, storing one row per CDR3 protein. The sample has around 800,000 distinct CDR3 sequences, roughly 53% seen once. The sequencing sample was made of blood. These receptors were collected from a man aged 80 or over in good health. Both conserved end residues are part of each CDR3. D genes are given only for firm matches. Expanded clones are given a class, and other clones once, few, many or no size at all.

J	V	size	D	DNA	CDR3
TRBJ2-1	TRBV20-1	once	NA	TGCAGCGGGTGGGGCAATGAGCAGTTCTTC	CSGWGNEQFF
TRBJ2-7	TRBV6-1	NA	TRBD2	TGTGCCAGCAGTGAACCCCCCAGCGGGAGGGACGAGCAGTACTTC	CASSEPPSGRDEQYF
TRBJ2-7	TRBV12-3/TRBV12-4	few	TRBD2	TGTGCCAGCAGCCGGGGGACTAGCGGCCCCTACGAGCAGTACTTC	CASSRGTSGPYEQYF
TRBJ2-1	TRBV4-1	NA	NA	TGCGCCAGCAGCCAAGGACTTGGGAGCTCCTACAATGAGCAGTTCTTC	CASSQGLGSSYNEQFF
TRBJ2-7	TRBV7-9	NA	NA	TGTGCCAGCAGCTTAGGTCCAGGGGAATACTACGAGCAGTACTTC	CASSLGPGEYYEQYF
TRBJ1-2	TRBV5-5	NA	NA	TGTGCCAGCAGCCCGGGCTGGGCTAACTATGGCTACACCTTC	CASSPGWANYGYTF
TRBJ2-1	TRBV12-3/TRBV12-4	many	NA	TGTGCCAGCAGTCCGGACAATGAGCAGTTCTTC	CASSPDNEQFF
TRBJ2-3	TRBV11-2	NA	NA	TGTGCCAGCAGCCCCCGCTGGCGAACCACAGATACGCAGTATTTT	CASSPRWRTTDTQYF
TRBJ2-3	TRBV20-1	NA	TRBD2	TGCAGTGCTAGAGATGCGCCTGATCGGACTAGCGGAGCTCACAGATACGCGTATTTT	CSARDAPDRTSGAHRYAYF
TRBJ1-4	TRBV18	NA	NA	TGTGCCAGCTCACGGGCGGCCCCATCCCAAGGTGAAAAACTGTTTTTT	CASSRAAPSQGEKLFF
TRBJ1-6	TRBV11-2	few	NA	TGTGCCAGCAGCTTAGCGGGGACACGGAATTCACCCCTCCACTTT	CASSLAGTRNSPLHF
TRBJ2-7	TRBV12-3/TRBV12-4	many	TRBD2	TGTGCCAGCAGTACTAGCGGGCCCTACGAGCAGTACTTC	CASSTSGPYEQYF
TRBJ1-2	TRBV20-1	few	NA	TGCAGTGCTAGAGAAGGGGCAGACTATGGCTACACCTTC	CSAREGADYGYTF
TRBJ2-1	TRBV4-2	NA	TRBD2	TGTGCCAGCAGCTCCTTGACTAGCGGGAGTAGTAATGAGCAGTTCTTC	CASSSLTSGSSNEQFF
TRBJ2-6	TRBV12-3/TRBV12-4	few	NA	TGTGCCAGCAGCCTGCCCCTTTCTTTGGGGGCCAACGTCCTGACTTTC	CASSLPLSLGANVLTF
TRBJ2-5	TRBV28	NA	TRBD2	TGTGCCAGCAGTTCCCTGATCGCGGGAGGGCCGGAGACCCAGTACTTC	CASSSLIAGGPETQYF
TRBJ2-1	TRBV11-2	few	TRBD2	TGTGCCAGCAGCTTACAGGCTAGCGGTCACAATGAGCAGTTCTTC	CASSLQASGHNEQFF
TRBJ2-5	TRBV20-1	few	TRBD1	TGCAGTGCATTCACAGGGGGATCAGAGACCCAGTACTTC	CSAFTGGSETQYF
TRBJ2-3	TRBV9	many	TRBD2	TGTGCCAGCAGCAGGACTAGCGGGAGCACAGATACGCAGTATTTT	CASSRTSGSTDTQYF
TRBJ2-5	TRBV6-5	NA	NA	TGTGCCAGCAGTCGGGACTCAGGAGCCCAGTACTTC	CASSRDSGAQYF
TRBJ1-4	TRBV15	few	NA	TGTGCCACCAGCAGAGACGGGGCAGGGAATAAGGAAAAACTGTTTTTT	CATSRDGAGNKEKLFF
TRBJ2-1	TRBV7-3	NA	TRBD2	TGTGCCAGCAGCCCTCTCACGCCTAGCGGGGACAATGAGCAGTTCTTC	CASSPLTPSGDNEQFF
TRBJ2-3	TRBV6-6	NA	NA	TGTGCCAGCAGCCTTGACTATGCAGATACGCAGTATTTT	CASSLDYADTQYF
TRBJ1-2	TRBV4-2	NA	NA	TGTGCCAGCAGCCGTGCGGACGATGGCTACACCTTC	CASSRADDGYTF
TRBJ2-5	TRBV7-6	few	NA	TGTGCCAGCAGCCAAAGACTAGAGGAGACCCAGTACTTC	CASSQRLEETQYF
TRBJ1-4	TRBV7-2	few	TRBD1	TGTGCCAGCAGCTTCTCCGGGACAGGGAGTGAAAAACTGTTTTTT	CASSFSGTGSEKLFF
TRBJ2-5	TRBV7-2	NA	NA	TGTGCCAGCAGCTCGGGACGAAGGGAGTCCCAGTACTTC	CASSSGRRESQYF
TRBJ1-2	TRBV24-1	NA	TRBD1	TGTGCCACCAGTGACAGGGGGCGTTCTAACTATGGCTACACCTTC	CATSDRGRSNYGYTF
TRBJ1-2	TRBV30	NA	NA	TGTGCCTTGAGTCCCATCTCGGGCTATGGCTACACCTTC	CALSPISGYGYTF
TRBJ2-3	TRBV28	NA	NA	TGTGCCAGCAGTTTGGGACCGAGGCCCCCCACAGATACGCAGTATTTT	CASSLGPRPPTDTQYF
TRBJ2-3	TRBV7-9	few	TRBD1	TGTGCCAGCAGCTTAGGGACAGGGAGAGATACGCAGTATTTT	CASSLGTGRDTQYF
TRBJ2-3	TRBV5-1	NA	TRBD2	TGCGCCAGCAGCTTCTTAGCGGGACGGACAGATACGCAGTATTTT	CASSFLAGRTDTQYF
TRBJ1-2	TRBV15	many	NA	TGTGCCACCAGCAGAGATGGGAGGACCACGGGGGGCTACACCTTC	CATSRDGRTTGGYTF
TRBJ1-2	TRBV29-1	NA	TRBD1	TGCAGCGTCCCGACAGGGGGATTTTATGGCTACACCTTC	CSVPTGGFYGYTF
TRBJ2-7	TRBV6-5	NA	NA	TGTGCCGCTGGGGGGGCGGGTTCCTACGAGCAGTACTTC	CAAGGAGSYEQYF
TRBJ1-5	TRBV2	few	TRBD1	TGTGCCAGCAGTGTTCAGGGGGCGAGCAATCAGCCCCAGCATTTT	CASSVQGASNQPQHF
TRBJ2-5	TRBV20-1	NA	NA	TGCAGTGCTAGAGATGTCAGGGGAAATAGTCTGGAGACCCAGTACTTC	CSARDVRGNSLETQYF
TRBJ2-1	TRBV29-1	NA	NA	TGCAGCGAAAAGGGGGGGGCAGAGACCCAGTTCTTC	CSEKGGAETQFF
TRBJ2-4	TRBV5-1	once	NA	TGCGCCAGCAGCGACTCACGAGGGGAAGGGTCGGCCATTCAGTACTTC	CASSDSRGEGSAIQYF
TRBJ1-5	TRBV13	NA	TRBD1	TGTGCCAGCAGCTCCGGACAGGCGGGCGGTCAGCCCCAGCATTTT	CASSSGQAGGQPQHF
TRBJ2-4	TRBV4-1	NA	TRBD1	TGCGCCAGCAGCATGGCTCGACAGGGGGCCAAAAACATTCAGTACTTC	CASSMARQGAKNIQYF
TRBJ2-7	TRBV5-1	NA	TRBD2	TGCGCCAGCAGCTACGCTACTAGCGGGAGTGGCGAGCAGTACTTC	CASSYATSGSGEQYF
TRBJ2-2	TRBV7-3	NA	NA	TGTGCCAGCAGGTTGGAGACTAGTTGGAACGGGGAGCTGTTTTTT	CASRLETSWNGELFF
TRBJ2-3	TRBV20-1	few	NA	TGCAGTGCTAGAGCCACGCCGGGGGCAGGGTATAGATACGCGTATTTT	CSARATPGAGYRYAYF
TRBJ2-5	TRBV9	NA	NA	TGTGCCAGCAGCGTAGAGCCGTCCGGAGAGACCCAGTACTTC	CASSVEPSGETQYF
TRBJ1-1	TRBV5-1	few	NA	TGCGCCAGCAGCGGCAACGGGGGCGCGAAGGGTGAAGCTTTCTTT	CASSGNGGAKGEAFF
TRBJ2-7	TRBV6-1	NA	NA	TGTGCCTTAAGAGGTCCTTTCTCCTACGAGCAGTACTTC	CALRGPFSYEQYF
TRBJ1-1	TRBV20-1	many	NA	TGCAGTGCTAGACAAGGGTACACTGAAGCTTTCTTT	CSARQGYTEAFF
TRBJ1-4	TRBV7-9	NA	TRBD1	TGTGCCAGCAGCTTAGGGGACAGGGGGCTTACCAATGAAAAACTGTTTTTT	CASSLGDRGLTNEKLFF
TRBJ2-5	TRBV28	few	NA	TGTGCCAGCACGACCGGTGGAACCCAGTACTTC	CASTTGGTQYF
TRBJ1-1	TRBV6-5	NA	TRBD1	TGTGCCAGCAGTTTTGGACAGGTGAACACTGAAGCTTTCTTT	CASSFGQVNTEAFF
TRBJ2-3	TRBV7-2	once	NA	TGTGCCAGCGGCCTCCCCACAGATACGCAGTATTTT	CASGLPTDTQYF
TRBJ2-1	TRBV27	few	NA	TGTGCCAGCAGTACCCCCACAAGGAGCTCCTACAATGAGCAGTTCTTC	CASSTPTRSSYNEQFF
TRBJ1-2	TRBV12-3/TRBV12-4	NA	TRBD1	TGTGCCAGCAGTTCGCCCGGGACAGGTTATGGCTACACCTTC	CASSSPGTGYGYTF
TRBJ2-7	TRBV9	NA	NA	TGTGCCAGCAGCGCCTCTGGGGTGGGCTACGAGCAGTACTTC	CASSASGVGYEQYF